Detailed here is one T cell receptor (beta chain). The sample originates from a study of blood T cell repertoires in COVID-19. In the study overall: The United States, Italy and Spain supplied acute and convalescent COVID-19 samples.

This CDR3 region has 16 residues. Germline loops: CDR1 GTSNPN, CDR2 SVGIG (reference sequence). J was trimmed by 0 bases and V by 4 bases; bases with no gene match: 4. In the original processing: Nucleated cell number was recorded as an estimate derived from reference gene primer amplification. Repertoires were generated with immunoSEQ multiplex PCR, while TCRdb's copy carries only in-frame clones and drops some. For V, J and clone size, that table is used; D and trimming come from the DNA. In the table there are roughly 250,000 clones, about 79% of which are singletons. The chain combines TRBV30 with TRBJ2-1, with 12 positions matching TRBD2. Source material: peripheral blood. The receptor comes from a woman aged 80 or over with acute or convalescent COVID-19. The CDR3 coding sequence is TGTGCCTGGATGCTAGCGGGGGGGAGCTCCTACAATGAGCAGTTCTTC. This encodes CAWMLAGGSSYNEQFF.